This entry lists 3 T cell receptor beta chains sequenced from one sample in a study of blood T cell repertoires in COVID-19. TCRdb keeps only in-frame clones here, not all; method: immunoSEQ multiplex PCR. The sample holds 45,000 to 55,000 clones; 80% to 85% are singletons and the top ten take more than 1.5%. Sequenced material: peripheral blood. The receptor source for this set is a middle-aged man with acute or convalescent COVID-19.

The gene calls are TRBV4-2 and TRBJ2-2, with D possibly being TRBD2 (6 bases). The CDR3 is made up of 18 amino acids. V lost 0 bases and J 3 bases, leaving 17 bases between the germline ends. Per germline, CDR1 LGHNA and CDR2 YNFKEQ. This CDR3 reads CASSQDDQRAGYTGELFF. CDR3 nucleotide sequence: TGTGCCAGCAGCCAAGACGATCAGAGGGCGGGGTACACCGGGGAGCTGTTTTTT.

The V and J genes are TRBV27 and TRBJ2-2; tentative D call: TRBD2 (5 bases). Looked up from germline, CDR1 is MNHEY and CDR2 is SMNVEV (reference sequence). Trimming took off 4 bases at V and 0 bases at J, with 15 bases between the two ends. The CDR3 contains 17 residues. CDR3 amino acids: CASSSLGLAANTGELFF. The CDR3 bases are TGTGCCAGCAGTTCACTCGGCCTAGCAGCGAACACCGGGGAGCTGTTTTTT.

The chain links TRBV5-1 to TRBJ1-6; D remains unclear. Germline CDR1 SGHRS, CDR2 YFSETQ. There are 12 residues in the CDR3. With 4 bases removed from V and 8 bases from J, the gap between germline ends came to 7 bases. CDR3 protein: CASSRGDSPLHF. The CDR3 DNA reads TGCGCCAGCAGCCGGGGTGATTCACCCCTCCACTTT.